This is a list of T cell receptor beta chains from one sample in a study of cytomegalovirus exposure and HLA in healthy donors. Method: immunoSEQ multiplex PCR; TCRdb's copy keeps in-frame clones and lacks some. The data show 150,000 to 200,000 clones, with 80% to 90% seen just once and 0.7% to 0.95% held by the top ten. The sequencing sample was made of PBMCs. The receptors were sampled from a woman between 18 and 29 years old in good health and CMV-seronegative. Each CDR3 is given with its conserved first and last residue. D genes are given only for firm matches. Size is stated for part of the rows, as once, few or many counts, or as a class when the clone is expanded.

V gene,CDR3 length,clone size,D gene,J gene,CDR3 DNA,CDR3 protein
TRBV7-9,14,.,.,TRBJ2-7,TGTGCCAGCAGCCCCACCGGGACTCAAATTCCCGGGTACTTC,CASSPTGTQIPGYF
TRBV28,13,.,.,TRBJ1-5,TGTGCCAGCAGTTTAGGGGGCTGGCAGCCCCAGCATTTT,CASSLGGWQPQHF
TRBV5-1,15,.,TRBD2,TRBJ2-3,TGCGCCAGCAGCCCGACTAGCGGGAGCACAGATACGCAGTATTTT,CASSPTSGSTDTQYF
TRBV15,14,.,TRBD1,TRBJ2-7,TGTGCCACCAGCAGAGAGAGGGGGCGATACGAGCAGTACTTC,CATSRERGRYEQYF
TRBV11-3,12,.,.,TRBJ2-7,TGTGCCAGCAGCCCCGACAGCTACGAGCAGTACTTC,CASSPDSYEQYF
TRBV14,13,.,.,TRBJ2-7,TGTGCCAGCAGCCAAGGACTATTGTACGAGCAGTACTTC,CASSQGLLYEQYF
TRBV5-6,14,.,TRBD1,TRBJ1-6,TGTGCCAGCAACGAACAGACAGGGGTATCACCCCTCCACTTT,CASNEQTGVSPLHF
TRBV5-1,14,once,.,TRBJ2-7,TGCGCCAGCAGCTTAACTAGCTATGAGTACGAGCAGTACTTC,CASSLTSYEYEQYF
TRBV12-5,16,.,TRBD1,TRBJ1-2,TGTGCTAGTGGTTTGGAAAGTCCCGGGACAGGGGTTGGCTACACCTTC,CASGLESPGTGVGYTF
TRBV20-1,10,.,.,TRBJ2-7,TGCAGTGCTAGATTCGACGAGCAGTACTTC,CSARFDEQYF
TRBV28,13,.,TRBD1,TRBJ2-7,TGTGCCAGCTATGACAGGGCGAACTACGAGCAGTACTTC,CASYDRANYEQYF
TRBV7-2,13,.,TRBD1,TRBJ2-5,TGTGCCAGCAGCAGGGGGCCTGAAGAGACCCAGTACTTC,CASSRGPEETQYF
TRBV28,15,few,.,TRBJ2-7,TGTGCCAGCAGTTTCCCCGCGGGGAGCTCCTACGAGCAGTACTTC,CASSFPAGSSYEQYF
TRBV15,15,few,TRBD1,TRBJ2-3,TGTGCCACCAGCAGAGATCTAGGGGGCCCAGATACGCAGTATTTT,CATSRDLGGPDTQYF
TRBV11-2,16,.,TRBD1,TRBJ1-1,TGTGCCAGCAGCGTCGACAGGGTCGGTGGGGGCACTGAAGCTTTCTTT,CASSVDRVGGGTEAFF
TRBV7-8,18,few,TRBD2,TRBJ2-5,TGTGCCAGCAGCTTAGTATTCGCTAGCGGACCGTACCAAGAGACCCAGTACTTC,CASSLVFASGPYQETQYF
TRBV13,15,.,.,TRBJ2-3,TGTGCCAGCAGCTTAGTCAGCGGATACACAGATACGCAGTATTTT,CASSLVSGYTDTQYF
TRBV30,16,.,TRBD2,TRBJ2-1,TGTGCCTGGGGACTAGCGGGAGGGCCGAGTTGGAATGAGCAGTTCTTC,CAWGLAGGPSWNEQFF
TRBV28,13,few,TRBD1,TRBJ1-5,TGTGCCAGCAGTTCAGGGGGCATTCAGCCCCAGCATTTT,CASSSGGIQPQHF
TRBV28,13,.,.,TRBJ2-1,TGTGCCAGCAGTCCCTTGGCCCTGAATGAGCAGTTCTTC,CASSPLALNEQFF
TRBV27,14,.,TRBD1,TRBJ2-1,TGTGCCAGCAGTCGTCAGGGGGCGTACAATGAGCAGTTCTTC,CASSRQGAYNEQFF
TRBV5-1,16,.,.,TRBJ2-7,TGCGCCAGCAGCTTGGGCCAAGAACCCCCAAGCCGCGAGCAGTACTTC,CASSLGQEPPSREQYF
TRBV5-6,14,.,.,TRBJ2-3,TGTGCCAGCAGCTTGGGTCAGTACACAGATACGCAGTATTTT,CASSLGQYTDTQYF
TRBV2,13,.,.,TRBJ2-5,TGTGCCAGCAGTACGGGGTTGGCTCGGGAGCAGTACTTC,CASSTGLAREQYF
TRBV29-1,14,.,.,TRBJ2-6,TGCAGCGTTTCAGTCGACTCTGGGGCCAACGTCCTGACTTTC,CSVSVDSGANVLTF
TRBV28,14,.,.,TRBJ1-1,TGTGCCAGCAGTTTAATCCAGGGGAACACTGAAGCTTTCTTT,CASSLIQGNTEAFF
TRBV18,12,.,.,TRBJ1-2,TGTGCCAGCTCAGGAGCTAACTATGGCTACACCTTC,CASSGANYGYTF
TRBV19,16,few,TRBD1,TRBJ1-2,TGTGCCAGTAGTATAAGGGGACAGGGGAGGAACTATGGCTACACCTTC,CASSIRGQGRNYGYTF
TRBV25-1,13,.,.,TRBJ2-5,TGTGCCAGCAGTGTCCGAGTCTGGGAGACCCAGTACTTC,CASSVRVWETQYF
TRBV13,14,once,.,TRBJ2-7,TGTGCCAGCAGCCTAATGGGAGAAAACTACGAGCAGTACTTC,CASSLMGENYEQYF
TRBV7-2,15,.,.,TRBJ2-5,TGTGCCAGCAGCCCTACCCGGACCCGCGGGGAGACCCAGTACTTC,CASSPTRTRGETQYF
TRBV6-6,14,.,.,TRBJ1-1,TGTGCCAGCCGTGAGGGCTTTACGAACACTGAAGCTTTCTTT,CASREGFTNTEAFF
TRBV10-1,15,.,.,TRBJ2-7,TGCGCCAGCCCCGAATACAGGGAAAGCTCCTACGAGCAGTACTTC,CASPEYRESSYEQYF
TRBV28,15,.,TRBD2,TRBJ2-7,TGTGCCAGCAGTTCCCCTAGCGGGAGTGCCTACGAGCAGTACTTC,CASSSPSGSAYEQYF
TRBV7-8,14,.,TRBD2,TRBJ2-7,TGTGCCAGCAGCCGAGCGGGGAAGTCCTACGAGCAGTACTTC,CASSRAGKSYEQYF
TRBV15,15,.,TRBD1,TRBJ1-1,TGTGCCACCAGCGCCAAGACAGGGGTTGGCACTGAAGCTTTCTTT,CATSAKTGVGTEAFF
TRBV6-6,13,.,.,TRBJ1-2,TGTGCCAGCAGTTACTCGTGGAGCTATGGCTACACCTTC,CASSYSWSYGYTF
TRBV27,14,.,.,TRBJ2-7,TGTGCCAGCAGTCCCTCCACAGAGTACTACGAGCAGTACTTC,CASSPSTEYYEQYF
TRBV11-2,16,.,TRBD1,TRBJ1-3,TGTGCCAGCAGCTCCTCGACAGGGAACTCTGGAAACACCATATATTTT,CASSSSTGNSGNTIYF
TRBV6-1,12,.,.,TRBJ2-7,TGTGCCAGCAGTGAAGGACAGCTCGAGCAGTACTTC,CASSEGQLEQYF
TRBV27,14,.,TRBD1,TRBJ2-7,TGTGCCAGCAGTTTCGGCAGGGGGCCCTACGAGCAGTACTTC,CASSFGRGPYEQYF
TRBV5-4,15,.,TRBD1,TRBJ2-1,TGTGCCAGCAGCCCGGGACAGGGGGTCCAAAATGAGCAGTTCTTC,CASSPGQGVQNEQFF
TRBV13,14,.,.,TRBJ2-7,TGTGCCAGCAGCCCTGAGGGTAAGATCTACGAGCAGTACTTC,CASSPEGKIYEQYF
TRBV5-1,16,.,TRBD2,TRBJ2-1,TGCGCCAGCACCCCAATGACTAGCAATACCTACAATGAGCAGTTCTTC,CASTPMTSNTYNEQFF
TRBV5-1,17,.,TRBD1,TRBJ2-5,TGCGCCAGCAGCTTGGGGGGACAGGTCCTAGGCAAAGAGACCCAGTACTTC,CASSLGGQVLGKETQYF
TRBV28,19,.,TRBD1,TRBJ1-1,TGTGCCAGCAGTCCCCCTGGCGGGACAGGGATCCTCATGAACACTGAAGCTTTCTTT,CASSPPGGTGILMNTEAFF
TRBV5-4,13,.,.,TRBJ2-3,TGTGCCACCGGTTTTATTCTTGAGGATACGCAGTATTTT,CATGFILEDTQYF
TRBV30,13,.,.,TRBJ2-6,TGTGCCCACAGGACCTCTGGGGCCAACGTCCTGACTTTC,CAHRTSGANVLTF
TRBV6-1,20,.,TRBD2,TRBJ2-7,TGTGCCAGCAGTGAACTTCCGGGAAGTCTCCTTAGCGGGAGAAACGACGAGCAGTACTTC,CASSELPGSLLSGRNDEQYF
TRBV7-2,17,.,TRBD2,TRBJ2-1,TGTGCCAGCAGCCCTACTAGCGGGGGCGGCTCCTACAATGAGCAGTTCTTC,CASSPTSGGGSYNEQFF
TRBV7-9,16,.,.,TRBJ1-3,TGTGCCAGCAGCTTATTTGACTCTTACTCTGGAAACACCATATATTTT,CASSLFDSYSGNTIYF
TRBV6-4,13,.,.,TRBJ2-5,TGTGCCAAGACCGGGATAAACAAAGAGACCCAGTACTTC,CAKTGINKETQYF
TRBV4-1,16,.,.,TRBJ1-2,TGCGCCAGCAGCCAAGAAGTGAGCGCTGTTAACTATGGCTACACCTTC,CASSQEVSAVNYGYTF
TRBV7-9,15,.,TRBD1,TRBJ2-7,TGTGCCAGCAGCTTAACGGGACAGGGGGCGGGGGAGCAGTACTTC,CASSLTGQGAGEQYF
TRBV9,16,once,.,TRBJ2-7,TGTGCCAGCAGCGTAGTACTCTGGCTAGCTGACTACGAGCAGTACTTC,CASSVVLWLADYEQYF